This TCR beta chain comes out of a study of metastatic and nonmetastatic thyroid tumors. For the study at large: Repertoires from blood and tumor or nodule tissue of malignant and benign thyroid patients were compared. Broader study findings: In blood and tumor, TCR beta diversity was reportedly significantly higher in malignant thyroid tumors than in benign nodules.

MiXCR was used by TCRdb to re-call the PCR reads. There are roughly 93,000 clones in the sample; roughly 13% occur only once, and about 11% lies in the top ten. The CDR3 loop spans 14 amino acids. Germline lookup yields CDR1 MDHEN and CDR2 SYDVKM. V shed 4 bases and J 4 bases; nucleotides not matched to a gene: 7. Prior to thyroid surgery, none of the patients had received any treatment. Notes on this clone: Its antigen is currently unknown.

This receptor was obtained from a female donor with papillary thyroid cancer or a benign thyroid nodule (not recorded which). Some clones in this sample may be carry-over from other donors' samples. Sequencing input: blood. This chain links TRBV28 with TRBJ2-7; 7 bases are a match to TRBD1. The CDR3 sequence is CASSSGRGLYEQYF. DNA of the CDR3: TGTGCCAGCAGTTCAGGCAGGGGGTTGTACGAGCAGTACTTC.